Below are 13 T cell receptor beta chains sequenced from a single sample in a study of beta chain features in type 1 diabetes. TCRB transcripts that were expressed got sequenced, as all of the isolated RNA had been reverse transcribed. Assay used: immunoSEQ multiplex PCR; TCRdb lists only in-frame clones, some missing. The table lists about 140,000 clones, 6.5% to 8.5% of them singletons. The sequenced sample consisted of central memory CD4+ T cells from blood. Receptors were obtained from a woman aged 25-40 years in good health.

This clone was picked up a small number of times. This chain joins TRBV5-1 and TRBJ2-5; D is possibly TRBD1 (5 bases). The CDR3 extends over 14 amino acids. The germline V gene encodes CDR1 SGHRS and CDR2 YFSETQ. Trimming took 0 bases from V and 6 from J, leaving 12 bases between them. The CDR3 loop is CASSLASAGKTQYF. In DNA, the CDR3 is TGCGCCAGCAGCTTGGCCTCGGCAGGGAAGACCCAGTACTTC.

This chain links TRBV15 with TRBJ2-1, with D uncertain. The V and J ends lost 1 base and 4 bases respectively, with 14 bases between them. Germline-derived CDR1 and CDR2 are LNHNV and YYDKDF (reference sequence). This CDR3 has 16 amino acids. Here the CDR3 reads CATSRGLSTRYNEQFF. Written as DNA, the CDR3 is TGTGCCACCAGCAGAGGGTTATCCACCAGGTACAATGAGCAGTTCTTC. Full variable domain (outside the CDR3, taken from reference TRBV15 and TRBJ2-1): DAMVIQNPRYQVTQFGKPVTLSCSQTLNHNVMYWYQQKSSQAPKLLFHYYDKDFNNEADTPDNFQSRRPNTSFCFLDIRSPGLGDTAMYLCATSRGLSTRYNEQFFGPGTRLTVL.

The J gene is TRBJ2-7, the V gene TRBV2, with D possibly TRBD2 on 7 matching bases. The V end was cut by 10 bases, the J end by 3 bases, with 16 bases between. Germline CDR1 reads SNHLY; CDR2 reads FYNNEI. CDR3 length equals 13 residues. For the CDR3, the DNA is TGTGCCACGAGGGAGGGGGGCTACTACGAGCAGTACTTC. Translation: CATREGGYYEQYF.

This clone showed up many times. The CDR3: CAWSLLAGGLDTQYF. The CDR3 bases are TGTGCCTGGAGTTTACTAGCGGGAGGTCTAGATACGCAGTATTTT. The V gene is TRBV30, the J gene TRBJ2-3, with TRBD2 identical over 12 bases. Per the germline V gene, CDR1 is GTSNPN and CDR2 is SVGIG (reference sequence). The V and J ends lost 2 bases and 5 bases, in that order; junction bases with no gene match: 5. The CDR3 length is 15 residues.

In its sample, this clone was seen a few times. The V call is TRBV27, the J call TRBJ2-4, with 9 bases matching TRBD2. This CDR3 comprises 21 residues. The junction had 23 bases not matched to a gene; V was cut back by 7 bases and J by 1 base. Germline loops: CDR1 MNHEY, CDR2 SMNVEV (reference sequence). The DNA for the CDR3 is TGTGCCAGCAACCCTAGGGTAGCGGGAGTTGGGTGGGGGGAGGCCAAAAACATTCAGTACTTC. It translates to CASNPRVAGVGWGEAKNIQYF.

This clone has a handful of counts. The J gene is TRBJ2-1, the V gene TRBV4-2; 13 bases align to TRBD2. The CDR3 totals 15 residues. V lost 3 bases and J lost 4; bases outside the gene matches: 0. Germline loops: CDR1 LGHNA, CDR2 YNFKEQ. The CDR3 region has the DNA TGTGCCAGCAGCCAGACTAGCGGGGGGTACAATGAGCAGTTCTTC. Its protein is CASSQTSGGYNEQFF.

The gene calls are TRBV4-3 and TRBJ1-1; D gene ambiguous. CDR1 and CDR2 (germline): LGHNA, YSLEER. The length of the CDR3 is 14 residues. Trimming shortened V by 1 base and J by 5 bases, and 11 bases separated the two germline ends. CDR3 region: CASSQVPGGTEAFF. The CDR3 nucleotides read TGCGCCAGCAGCCAAGTTCCGGGTGGAACTGAAGCTTTCTTT.

The chain has TRBV7-2 and TRBJ1-1, with 9 nucleotides matching TRBD1. The junction had 8 bases not matched to a gene; V was cut back by 2 bases and J by 1 base. CDR1 and CDR2 (germline): SGHTA, FQGNSA. The CDR3 consists of 17 residues. CDR3 nucleotides: TGTGCCAGCAGCTTATACACAGGGGGCTCTAAGAACACTGAAGCTTTCTTT. Translated, it gives CASSLYTGGSKNTEAFF.

This clone was seen a few times. V gene TRBV7-2 combines with J gene TRBJ2-7; 8 bases align to TRBD1. Germline loops: CDR1 SGHTA, CDR2 FQGNSA. J gave up 6 bases and V 3 bases, and 1 base lay outside the gene matches. This CDR3 has 12 residues. The CDR3 loop is CASSLDRVEQYF. The CDR3, as DNA: TGTGCCAGCAGCTTGGACAGGGTCGAGCAGTACTTC.

The table lists this clone with a few counts. The rearrangement links TRBV5-1 to TRBJ2-3, with TRBD2 matching 7 bases. The germline V gene encodes CDR1 SGHRS and CDR2 YFSETQ. The CDR3 has 14 amino acids. V was clipped by 4 bases and J by 3 bases; unmatched bases: 5. CDR3 amino acids: CASSRDSGTDTQYF. The CDR3 nucleotides are TGCGCCAGCAGCCGAGATAGCGGGACAGATACGCAGTATTTT.

This clone was recorded a few times. V gene TRBV19 combines with J gene TRBJ1-5; 7 nucleotides line up with TRBD1. The CDR3 is made up of 13 amino acids. Per germline, CDR1 LNHDA and CDR2 SQIVND (reference sequence). Germline trimming cut 4 bases from V and 5 bases from J; bases unmatched to any gene: 2. The CDR3 region has the DNA TGTGCCAGTAGTAACGACAGGGATCAGCCCCAGCATTTT. This gives the protein CASSNDRDQPQHF.

This clone has only a few counts. The chain links TRBV19 to TRBJ1-5; 8 bases match TRBD1. Germline V CDR1 and CDR2: LNHDA, SQIVND (reference sequence). CDR3 length: 13 residues. Trimming removed 6 bases from V and 7 bases from J; junction bases left unmatched: 5. The CDR3 region is CASRTGVNQPQHF. In DNA form, the CDR3 reads TGTGCCAGTAGGACAGGGGTCAACCAGCCCCAGCATTTT. The full variable domain, rest sourced from reference TRBV19 and TRBJ1-5, is DGGITQSPKYLFRKEGQNVTLSCEQNLNHDAMYWYRQDPGQGLRLIYYSQIVNDFQKGDIAEGYSVSREKKESFPLTVTSAQKNPTAFYLCASRTGVNQPQHFGDGTRLSIL.

This clone was picked up a small number of times. This rearrangement joins TRBV19 to TRBJ1-5, with D unclear. This CDR3 contains 14 residues. Germline CDR1 LNHDA, CDR2 SQIVND (reference sequence). The V end was cut by 9 bases, the J end by 0 bases, with 12 bases between. CDR3 in amino acids: CASYLRNSNQPQHF. The CDR3 bases are TGTGCCAGCTACCTACGAAATAGCAATCAGCCCCAGCATTTT.